This is a list of T cell receptor beta chains from one sample in a study of OX40 agonist ivuxolimab in advanced cancers. The repertoire was sequenced with immunoSEQ multiplex PCR; TCRdb's copy has only in-frame clones and lacks some. The repertoire includes tens of thousands of clones, roughly four fifths of them detected once, and over 0.95% sits in the top ten. The sample was CD4+ or CD8+ T cells sorted from blood, taken in a trial of the OX40 agonist ivuxolimab. The receptors derive from an adult with an advanced solid tumor such as melanoma, head and neck, liver or kidney cancer. Each CDR3 is given with its conserved first and last residue. Fields, in order: J gene, clone size, V gene, D gene, CDR3 DNA, CDR3 protein. A D gene is named only where the DNA matches it firmly. Expanded clones are given a class, and other clones once, few, many or no size at all.

>TRBJ2-1|.|TRBV6-6|TRBD1
TGTGCCAGCAGTTACCCGACAGGGATTATCAATGAGCAGTTCTTC
CASSYPTGIINEQFF
>TRBJ1-4|.|TRBV2|.
TGTGCCAGCCGTACTGGTGAGAATGAAAAACTGTTTTTT
CASRTGENEKLFF
>TRBJ2-7|.|TRBV5-1|TRBD2
TGCGCCAGCAGCACAGGGACTAGCGGGGGACCCTACGAGCAGTACTTC
CASSTGTSGGPYEQYF
>TRBJ1-1|few|TRBV29-1|TRBD1
TGCAGCGTACAGGGGGCTAACACTGAAGCTTTCTTT
CSVQGANTEAFF
>TRBJ1-6|few|TRBV5-6|TRBD1
TGTGCCAGCAGCCGGGACAGCCACTCCTATAATTCACCCCTCCACTTT
CASSRDSHSYNSPLHF
>TRBJ2-2|few|TRBV5-1|.
TGCGCCAGCAGTCTATTCGGTCCCAACACCGGGGAGCTGTTTTTT
CASSLFGPNTGELFF
>TRBJ1-2|.|TRBV19|.
TGTGCCAGTAGGATGACGGGTAACTATGGCTACACCTTC
CASRMTGNYGYTF
>TRBJ2-7|.|TRBV6-1|TRBD1
TGTGCCAGCAGAAATCTACAGGGGTCCTACGAGCAGTACTTC
CASRNLQGSYEQYF
>TRBJ1-4|.|TRBV28|.
TGTGCCAGCATGGAGACAACTAATGAAAAACTGTTTTTT
CASMETTNEKLFF
>TRBJ1-2|.|TRBV6-1|.
TGTGCCAGCAGTGAAATAAGCCTACATTATGGCTACACCTTC
CASSEISLHYGYTF
>TRBJ1-3|few|TRBV4-1|.
TGCGCCAGCAGCGGAATGGGGCTCCCTGGAAACACCATATATTTT
CASSGMGLPGNTIYF
>TRBJ2-1|.|TRBV6-1|TRBD2
TGTGCCAGCAGTGATAAGGTGCTAGCGGGGGGGGATGAGCAGTTCTTC
CASSDKVLAGGDEQFF
>TRBJ1-2|.|TRBV18|.
TGTGCCAGCTCACCCTCTCTGGAGGGAGGCTACACCTTC
CASSPSLEGGYTF
>TRBJ1-2|.|TRBV29-1|.
TGCAGCGTTGAACCACCCGGAGGGGTAGGCGGCTACACCTTC
CSVEPPGGVGGYTF
>TRBJ1-2|.|TRBV6-1|TRBD1
TGTGCCAGCAGCGCCGACAGGGACACCTATGGCTACACCTTC
CASSADRDTYGYTF
>TRBJ2-1|.|TRBV4-2|TRBD2
TGTGCCAGCAGCCCTCGGGGGGGCCTGGACAATGAGCAGTTCTTC
CASSPRGGLDNEQFF
>TRBJ2-5|.|TRBV7-9|TRBD1
TGTGCCAGCAGCCACAGTACAGGGGGCCGGAAGACCCAGTACTTC
CASSHSTGGRKTQYF
>TRBJ1-1|.|TRBV6-6|TRBD1
TGTGCCAGCAGTTACCTTGACAGGGGTGAAGCTTTCTTT
CASSYLDRGEAFF
>TRBJ2-5|.|TRBV29-1|.
TGCAGCGTTGGTGCCCCGCTAGGAGACCAGTACTTC
CSVGAPLGDQYF
>TRBJ2-2|few|TRBV5-1|TRBD2
TGCGCCAGCGGCGGGGGGCTGGACACCGGGGAGCTGTTTTTT
CASGGGLDTGELFF
>TRBJ1-5|.|TRBV4-1|.
TGCGCCAGCAGCCAAGGGGTCTACAAGGGGAAGGATCAGCCCCAGCATTTT
CASSQGVYKGKDQPQHF
>TRBJ2-1|.|TRBV1|.
TGCACCAGCAGCCAAGAAATCGGGACTATCTCCCTTGAGCAGTTCTTC
CTSSQEIGTISLEQFF
>TRBJ2-3|once|TRBV5-4|TRBD2
TGTGCCAGCAGCTTGACTAGCGGGGGACGTAGCACAGATACGCAGTATTTT
CASSLTSGGRSTDTQYF
>TRBJ2-2|.|TRBV5-1|.
TGCGCCAGCAGCTTGGGGGGCGTTTCGACCGGGGAGCTGTTTTTT
CASSLGGVSTGELFF
>TRBJ1-3|.|TRBV14|.
TGTGCCAGCAGCCAAGTTGAAAACACCATATATTTT
CASSQVENTIYF
>TRBJ2-5|few|TRBV30|.
TGTGCCTGGAGTGCATTGGGGACCCAGTACTTC
CAWSALGTQYF
>TRBJ1-1|once|TRBV6-5|.
TGTGCCAGCAGTTACATCGTCGGGAACACTGAAGCTTTCTTT
CASSYIVGNTEAFF
>TRBJ1-1|.|TRBV29-1|.
TGCAGCGTTGAGGAGCGCACTGAAGCTTTCTTT
CSVEERTEAFF
>TRBJ1-5|.|TRBV6-1|TRBD1
TGTGCCAGCAGTCCCCGGGACAGAAGCGATCAGCCCCAGCATTTT
CASSPRDRSDQPQHF
>TRBJ1-1|.|TRBV19|.
TGTGCCAGTACCTCCCAGGGGCTTGCTGAAGCTTTCTTT
CASTSQGLAEAFF
>TRBJ2-7|.|TRBV7-8|.
TGTGCCAGCAGCTTAGACCGTCTCGCCGAGCAGTACTTC
CASSLDRLAEQYF
>TRBJ1-6|.|TRBV6-5|.
TGTGCCAGCAGTTACTTCCGGGGGGGTAATTCACCCCTCCACTTT
CASSYFRGGNSPLHF
>TRBJ2-3|.|TRBV5-1|TRBD1
TGCGCCAGCAGCGGCACGATGGGACAGATCACAGATACGCAGTATTTT
CASSGTMGQITDTQYF
>TRBJ1-2|.|TRBV5-1|.
TGCGCCAGCAGCCCGGAAACTACAGGGTATGGCTACACCTTC
CASSPETTGYGYTF
>TRBJ2-1|.|TRBV18|TRBD2
TGTGCCAGCTCACCATTAGGGGACAGCGGGGGGACAACCTACAATGAGCAGTTCTTC
CASSPLGDSGGTTYNEQFF
>TRBJ1-1|.|TRBV6-4|.
TGTGCCAGCAGGGAAGGCGCAAACACTGAAGCTTTCTTT
CASREGANTEAFF
>TRBJ1-3|.|TRBV2|.
TGTGCCAGCATCCGGGACACAGGAAACACCATATATTTT
CASIRDTGNTIYF
>TRBJ1-5|.|TRBV30|TRBD1
TGTGCCTGGTCAGGACAGGGAGGGAATCAGCCCCAGCATTTT
CAWSGQGGNQPQHF
>TRBJ2-5|.|TRBV2|.
TGTGCCAGCAGTTGGGGGGCACTAGAGCAAGAGACCCAGTACTTC
CASSWGALEQETQYF
>TRBJ1-5|.|TRBV10-3|TRBD1
TGTGCCATCAGCCACGGGACAGATCAGCCCCAGCATTTT
CAISHGTDQPQHF